This T cell receptor (beta chain) was captured in a study of OX40 agonist ivuxolimab in advanced cancers. Study information: At about 82% male, the cohort had a mean age of around 56 years, ranging from roughly 20 to 79. General observations from the study: In the 0.1-3.0 mg/kg groups, partial responders showed among the lowest expansion. Doses of 0.1 to 3.0 mg/kg were accompanied by clonal expansion of CD4+ and CD8+ blood T cells by week 6. Expanded peripheral T cells had an undetermined antigen specificity.

About this clone itself: The antigen remains unidentified.

V was shortened by 4 bases and J by 3 bases, with 17 bases between the two germline ends. Germline CDR1 SGHDT, CDR2 YYEEEE. CDR3 length equals 16 residues. The method was immunoSEQ multiplex PCR; TCRdb's version includes in-frame clones alone and lacks a portion of them. Of around 60,000 clones listed, approximately 78% are singletons. The V call is TRBV5-6, the J call TRBJ2-1; D may be TRBD1 (6 bases). This clonotype was sampled from an adult with an advanced solid tumor such as melanoma, head and neck, liver or kidney cancer. The source was CD4+ or CD8+ T cells sorted from blood, collected in a trial of the OX40 agonist ivuxolimab. DNA of the CDR3: TGTGCCAGCAGCCTCCCCACAGGGCAGGACTACAATGAGCAGTTCTTC. It specifies CASSLPTGQDYNEQFF.